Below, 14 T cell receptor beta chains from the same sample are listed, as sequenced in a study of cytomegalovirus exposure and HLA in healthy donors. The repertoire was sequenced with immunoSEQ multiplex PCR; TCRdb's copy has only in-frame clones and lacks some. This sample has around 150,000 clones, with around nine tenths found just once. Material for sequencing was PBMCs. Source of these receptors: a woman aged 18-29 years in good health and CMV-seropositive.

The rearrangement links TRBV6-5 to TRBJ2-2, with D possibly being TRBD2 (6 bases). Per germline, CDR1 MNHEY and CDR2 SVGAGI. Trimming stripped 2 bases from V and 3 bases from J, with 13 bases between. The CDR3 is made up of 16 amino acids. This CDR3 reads CASSYVSAGYTGELFF. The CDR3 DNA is TGTGCCAGCAGTTACGTTTCAGCGGGTTACACCGGGGAGCTGTTTTTT.

The CDR3 region is CASSRDGGNQPQHF. For the CDR3, the DNA is TGTGCCAGCAGCCGAGACGGAGGCAATCAGCCCCAGCATTTT. The V gene is TRBV5-4, the J gene TRBJ1-5; no firm D call. The CDR3 contains 14 residues. V gave up 4 bases and J gave up 2 bases, with 10 bases separating them. In germline, CDR1 is SGHNT, CDR2 YYREEE (reference sequence).

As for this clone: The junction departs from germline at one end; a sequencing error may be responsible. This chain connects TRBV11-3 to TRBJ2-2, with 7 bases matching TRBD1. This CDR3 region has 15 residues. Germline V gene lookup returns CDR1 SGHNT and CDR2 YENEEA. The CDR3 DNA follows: TGTGCCAGCAGCCTAGACAGGGTCGACACCGGGGAGCTGTTTTTT. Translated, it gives CASSLDRVDTGELFF.

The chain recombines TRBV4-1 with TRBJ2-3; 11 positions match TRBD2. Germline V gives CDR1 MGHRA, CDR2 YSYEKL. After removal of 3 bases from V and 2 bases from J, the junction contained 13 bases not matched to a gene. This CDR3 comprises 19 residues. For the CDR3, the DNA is TGCGCCAGCAGCCATCCCGGGACTAGCGGCCGGGGGGCCACAGATACGCAGTATTTT. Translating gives CASSHPGTSGRGATDTQYF.

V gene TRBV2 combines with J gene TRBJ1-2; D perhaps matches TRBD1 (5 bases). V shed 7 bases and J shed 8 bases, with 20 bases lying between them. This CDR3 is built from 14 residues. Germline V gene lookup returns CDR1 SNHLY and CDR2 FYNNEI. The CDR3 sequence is CASTTGRGSLGYTF. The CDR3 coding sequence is TGTGCCAGCACCACTGGGAGGGGTTCGCTCGGCTACACCTTC. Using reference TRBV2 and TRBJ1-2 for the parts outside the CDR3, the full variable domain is EPEVTQTPSHQVTQMGQEVILRCVPISNHLYFYWYRQILGQKVEFLVSFYNNEISEKSEIFDDQFSVERPDGSNFTLKIRSTKLEDSAMYFCASTTGRGSLGYTFGSGTRLTVV.

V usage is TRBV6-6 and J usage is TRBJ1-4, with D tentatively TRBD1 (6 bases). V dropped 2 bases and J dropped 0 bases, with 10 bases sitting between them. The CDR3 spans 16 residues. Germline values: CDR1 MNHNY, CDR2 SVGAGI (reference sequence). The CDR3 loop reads CASSYPRGSTNEKLFF. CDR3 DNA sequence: TGTGCCAGCAGTTACCCGAGGGGGTCAACTAATGAAAAACTGTTTTTT.

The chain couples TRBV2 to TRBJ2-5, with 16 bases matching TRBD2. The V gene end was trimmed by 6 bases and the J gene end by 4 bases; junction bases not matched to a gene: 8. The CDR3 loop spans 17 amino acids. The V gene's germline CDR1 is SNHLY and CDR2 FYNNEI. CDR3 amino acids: CASSAGLAGGRAETQYF. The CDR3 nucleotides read TGTGCCAGCAGCGCGGGACTAGCGGGAGGGCGGGCAGAGACCCAGTACTTC.

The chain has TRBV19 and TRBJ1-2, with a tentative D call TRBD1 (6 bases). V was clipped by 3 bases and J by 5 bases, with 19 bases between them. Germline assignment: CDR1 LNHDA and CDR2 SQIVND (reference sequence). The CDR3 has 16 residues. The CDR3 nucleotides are TGTGCCAGTAGTATCCTGGACAGCCCTCAATCATATGGCTACACCTTC. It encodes CASSILDSPQSYGYTF.

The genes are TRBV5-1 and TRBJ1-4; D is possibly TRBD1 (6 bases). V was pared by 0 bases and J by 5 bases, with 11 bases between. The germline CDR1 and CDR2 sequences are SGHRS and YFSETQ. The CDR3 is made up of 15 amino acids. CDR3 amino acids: CASSLGAGANEKLFF. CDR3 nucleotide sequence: TGCGCCAGCAGCTTGGGGGCAGGGGCAAATGAAAAACTGTTTTTT.

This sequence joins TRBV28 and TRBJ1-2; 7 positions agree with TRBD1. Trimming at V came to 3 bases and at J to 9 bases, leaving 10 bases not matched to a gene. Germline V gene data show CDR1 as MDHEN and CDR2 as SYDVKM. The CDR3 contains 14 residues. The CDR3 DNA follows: TGTGCCAGCAGTTTCCTGGACAGGATTATACGCTACACCTTC. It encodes CASSFLDRIIRYTF.

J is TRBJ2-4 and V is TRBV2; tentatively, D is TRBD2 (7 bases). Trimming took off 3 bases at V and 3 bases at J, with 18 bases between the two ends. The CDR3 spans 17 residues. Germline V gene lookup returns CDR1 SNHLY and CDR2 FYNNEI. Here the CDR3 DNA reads TGTGCCAGCAGTGAGGGGGGGGCAGGGCGGAACAAAAACATTCAGTACTTC. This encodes CASSEGGAGRNKNIQYF.

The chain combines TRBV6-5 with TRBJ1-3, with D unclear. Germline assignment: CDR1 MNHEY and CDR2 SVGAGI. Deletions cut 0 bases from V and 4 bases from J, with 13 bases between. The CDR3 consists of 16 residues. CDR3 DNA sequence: TGTGCCAGCAGTTACTCCCTGGCGGGCGCGGGAAACACCATATATTTT. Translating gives CASSYSLAGAGNTIYF.

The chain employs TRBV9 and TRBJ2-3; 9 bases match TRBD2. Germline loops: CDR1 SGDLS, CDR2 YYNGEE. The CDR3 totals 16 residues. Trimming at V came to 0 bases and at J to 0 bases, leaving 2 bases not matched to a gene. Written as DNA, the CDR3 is TGTGCCAGCAGCGTAGCTAGCGGGGACAGCACAGATACGCAGTATTTT. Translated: CASSVASGDSTDTQYF.

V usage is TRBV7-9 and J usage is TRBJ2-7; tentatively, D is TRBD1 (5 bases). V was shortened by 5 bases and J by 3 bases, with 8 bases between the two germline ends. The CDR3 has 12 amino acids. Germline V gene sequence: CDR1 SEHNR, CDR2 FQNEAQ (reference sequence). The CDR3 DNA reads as TGTGCCAGCAGCGATGACAGCTACGAGCAGTACTTC. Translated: CASSDDSYEQYF.